This entry concerns a single T cell receptor beta chain. This clonotype was observed many times. Its antigen is still unknown. No clone much larger than this one lies a single base away; base qualities are absent. This was a case-control study nested in a cohort of healthcare workers in London, UK, who had nasopharyngeal swab PCR tests and blood samples taken every week. Healthcare workers were recruited between 23 and 31 March 2020, during the week of the UK lockdown, and were followed weekly for up to roughly 16 weeks. To prepare the library, 5' RACE was applied. Instrument used: NextSeq 500. Unique molecular identifiers were attached to individual cDNA molecules in the TCR library protocol so that sequencing error and PCR bias could be corrected. Both TCR alpha and beta chains were sequenced, and tight co-correlation was observed between alpha and beta sequence abundances in each sample. Turning to the authors' computational methods: Decombinator V4 was used to perform V gene, J gene and CDR3 annotation of TCR sequences. Expanded TCRs were defined as changing significantly between any two time points under a Poisson model with p below 0.0001. Abundances of TCRs were expressed as counts per million after normalisation to the total number of TCRs sequenced in each sample. MAIT TCRs were defined by TRAV1-2 paired with TRAJ12, TRAJ20 or TRAJ33, and iNKT TCRs by TRAV10 paired with TRAJ18. VDJdb, accessed 1 November 2021, was searched for CMV, EBV and SARS-CoV-2 annotated TCRs, with TCRs annotated for multiple antigens excluded. Clones were called with MiXCR by TCRdb after fastp trimmed the public reads at Q25, and only in-frame beta chains were retained. CDR3 protein sequences are deduplicated, and each keeps its most common genes and DNA. The V and J calls here are based on TCRdb, not the publication. This sample holds about 33,000 distinct CDR3 sequences; approximately 6% were observed only once. In total, the top ten clones hold approximately 13% of the sample.

The record originates from a study of early T cells in non-severe SARS-CoV-2 infection listed by TCRdb under 2021. Study-level background: Bulk RNA from unsorted whole blood was used for TCR sequencing, so alpha and beta chains could not be paired. Study-wide findings and limitations: VDJdb matching was skewed toward anti-spike CD8 responses and likely underestimated virus-specific expansions by missing private and CD4 specificities.

Including the terminal cysteine and phenylalanine, the CDR3 comprises 15 residues. Of the read, only the CDR3 DNA is kept; its 45 bases are in frame from base 1. For CDR1 and CDR2, the germline V gene lists SGHVS and FNYEAQ. V is reduced by 5 bases and J by 1 base, leaving a spacing of 14 bases between them. This TCR was sampled from an adult who was a healthcare worker with PCR-confirmed SARS-CoV-2 infection or an uninfected control (not recorded which). The chain is made from TRBV7-6 and TRBJ1-1; the D region possibly corresponds to TRBD1 (6 bases align). The specimen was whole blood. The CDR3 reads CASSPLQGQNTEAFF. The DNA reads as follows: TGTGCCAGCAGCCCCCTACAGGGTCAGAACACTGAAGCTTTCTTT.